These T cell receptor beta chains were read from a single sample in a study of blood T cell repertoires in COVID-19. TCRdb keeps only in-frame clones here, not all; method: immunoSEQ multiplex PCR. The sample yields under 300,000 clones, roughly 89% seen once. The sample comprised PBMCs or T cells enriched from blood (not recorded which). These TCRs come from a man between 40 and 49 years old who had recovered from COVID-19. CDR3s include the opening cysteine and the closing phenylalanine or tryptophan. D genes are given only for firm matches. Only part of the rows carry a size: once, few, many, or a class if the clone is expanded.

clone size: NA; J gene: TRBJ2-5; D gene: TRBD2; V gene: TRBV7-2; CDR3 protein: CASSREGLADQETQYF; CDR3 DNA: TGTGCCAGCAGCCGCGAGGGGCTAGCGGACCAAGAGACCCAGTACTTC
clone size: NA; J gene: TRBJ1-1; D gene: TRBD1; V gene: TRBV10-2; CDR3 protein: CASITEGARNTEAFF; CDR3 DNA: TGCGCCAGCATCACCGAGGGGGCGAGGAACACTGAAGCTTTCTTT
clone size: NA; J gene: TRBJ2-1; D gene: NA; V gene: TRBV5-1; CDR3 protein: CASSAAQTAAGNEQFF; CDR3 DNA: TGCGCCAGCAGCGCAGCCCAAACAGCGGCAGGCAATGAGCAGTTCTTC
clone size: NA; J gene: TRBJ1-3; D gene: TRBD1; V gene: TRBV5-1; CDR3 protein: CASSLPTGGRNTIYF; CDR3 DNA: TGCGCCAGCAGCCTCCCGACAGGGGGAAGAAACACCATATATTTT
clone size: NA; J gene: TRBJ2-5; D gene: NA; V gene: TRBV3-1/TRBV3-2; CDR3 protein: CASSQERKRTQYF; CDR3 DNA: TGTGCCAGCAGCCAAGAAAGAAAGAGGACCCAGTACTTC
clone size: NA; J gene: TRBJ1-1; D gene: TRBD1; V gene: TRBV4-1; CDR3 protein: CASSHGGTGSLTEAFF; CDR3 DNA: TGCGCCAGCAGCCATGGGGGGACAGGGTCTTTAACTGAAGCTTTCTTT
clone size: NA; J gene: TRBJ2-5; D gene: TRBD2; V gene: TRBV2; CDR3 protein: CASRAPGLAFSRVETQYF; CDR3 DNA: TGTGCCAGCAGAGCTCCGGGACTAGCGTTTTCCCGAGTGGAGACCCAGTACTTC
clone size: NA; J gene: TRBJ2-7; D gene: NA; V gene: TRBV7-3; CDR3 protein: CASRADKLSYEQYF; CDR3 DNA: TGTGCCAGCAGAGCCGACAAGCTCTCCTACGAGCAGTACTTC
clone size: once; J gene: TRBJ2-1; D gene: NA; V gene: TRBV27; CDR3 protein: CASSRLRVGGGNEQFF; CDR3 DNA: TGTGCCAGCAGCCGCCTAAGGGTTGGAGGTGGGAATGAGCAGTTCTTC
clone size: NA; J gene: TRBJ1-1; D gene: NA; V gene: TRBV11-2; CDR3 protein: CASSFPRGEAFF; CDR3 DNA: TGTGCCAGCAGCTTCCCCAGGGGTGAAGCTTTCTTT
clone size: NA; J gene: TRBJ1-5; D gene: NA; V gene: TRBV5-6; CDR3 protein: CASSLNFRGNQPQHF; CDR3 DNA: TGTGCCAGCAGCTTGAACTTTCGGGGAAATCAGCCCCAGCATTTT
clone size: NA; J gene: TRBJ2-1; D gene: TRBD1; V gene: TRBV7-8; CDR3 protein: CASSSQQGQGGYWDEQFF; CDR3 DNA: TGTGCCAGCAGCTCACAACAGGGGCAAGGGGGCTACTGGGATGAGCAGTTCTTC
clone size: NA; J gene: TRBJ1-6; D gene: NA; V gene: TRBV7-8; CDR3 protein: CASSHGRALLHF; CDR3 DNA: TGTGCCAGCAGCCATGGCAGGGCTCTCCTCCACTTT
clone size: NA; J gene: TRBJ1-1; D gene: NA; V gene: TRBV18; CDR3 protein: CASSPPGETEAFF; CDR3 DNA: TGTGCCAGCTCACCTCCAGGGGAGACTGAAGCTTTCTTT
clone size: NA; J gene: TRBJ2-3; D gene: TRBD2; V gene: TRBV20-1; CDR3 protein: CSASPNGIAGGQADTQYF; CDR3 DNA: TGCAGTGCTAGTCCTAACGGAATAGCGGGAGGGCAGGCAGATACGCAGTATTTT
clone size: NA; J gene: TRBJ1-1; D gene: TRBD1; V gene: TRBV19; CDR3 protein: CAGSQGVGTEAFF; CDR3 DNA: TGTGCCGGCTCGCAGGGGGTAGGCACTGAAGCTTTCTTT
clone size: NA; J gene: TRBJ2-5; D gene: TRBD2; V gene: TRBV10-3; CDR3 protein: CAISGSGSSQETQYF; CDR3 DNA: TGTGCCATCAGCGGTAGCGGGAGCTCCCAAGAGACCCAGTACTTC
clone size: NA; J gene: TRBJ2-1; D gene: TRBD1; V gene: TRBV10-2; CDR3 protein: CASSDTGGSYNEQFF; CDR3 DNA: TGCGCCAGCAGTGATACAGGGGGCTCCTACAATGAGCAGTTCTTC
clone size: NA; J gene: TRBJ2-1; D gene: TRBD2; V gene: TRBV19; CDR3 protein: CASSIGLAGTPNNEQFF; CDR3 DNA: TGTGCCAGTAGTATAGGGTTAGCGGGAACCCCCAATAATGAGCAGTTCTTC
clone size: NA; J gene: TRBJ1-1; D gene: TRBD1; V gene: TRBV3-1/TRBV3-2; CDR3 protein: CASSRGQVATEAFF; CDR3 DNA: TGTGCCAGCAGCCGGGGACAGGTCGCCACTGAAGCTTTCTTT
clone size: NA; J gene: TRBJ1-5; D gene: TRBD1; V gene: TRBV4-1; CDR3 protein: CASSQGQGAYQPQHF; CDR3 DNA: TGCGCCAGCAGCCAAGGGCAGGGGGCCTATCAGCCCCAGCATTTT
clone size: NA; J gene: TRBJ1-2; D gene: NA; V gene: TRBV12-5; CDR3 protein: CASGELAAYGYTF; CDR3 DNA: TGTGCTAGCGGGGAACTAGCGGCCTATGGCTACACCTTC
clone size: NA; J gene: TRBJ2-5; D gene: TRBD2; V gene: TRBV28; CDR3 protein: CASRERGTQETQYF; CDR3 DNA: TGTGCCAGCAGGGAGCGGGGGACTCAAGAGACCCAGTACTTC
clone size: NA; J gene: TRBJ2-7; D gene: NA; V gene: TRBV19; CDR3 protein: CASSIVYSGSRYEQYF; CDR3 DNA: TGTGCCAGTAGTATAGTCTATAGCGGATCGCGATACGAGCAGTACTTC
clone size: NA; J gene: TRBJ2-7; D gene: TRBD1; V gene: TRBV28; CDR3 protein: CASKIRQGIYEQYF; CDR3 DNA: TGTGCCAGCAAAATTCGACAGGGAATCTACGAGCAGTACTTC
clone size: NA; J gene: TRBJ2-1; D gene: NA; V gene: TRBV7-3; CDR3 protein: CASSLQGGYNEQFF; CDR3 DNA: TGTGCCAGCAGCTTACAGGGCGGCTACAATGAGCAGTTCTTC
clone size: NA; J gene: TRBJ2-1; D gene: TRBD2; V gene: TRBV9; CDR3 protein: CASSPPGLAGGTYNEQFF; CDR3 DNA: TGTGCCAGCAGCCCTCCGGGACTAGCGGGAGGTACCTACAATGAGCAGTTCTTC
clone size: NA; J gene: TRBJ2-1; D gene: NA; V gene: TRBV6-2/TRBV6-3; CDR3 protein: CASSYRNEQFF; CDR3 DNA: TGTGCCAGCAGTTATCGCAATGAGCAGTTCTTC